A single sample gave rise to the 32 T cell receptor beta chains below, sequenced in a study of cytomegalovirus exposure and HLA in healthy donors. Assay: immunoSEQ multiplex PCR; the TCRdb copy retains only in-frame clones and omits some. The sample consists of under 150,000 clones, about 83% of them appearing once. Sequenced: PBMCs. These receptors were obtained from a woman in her 30s in good health and CMV-seronegative.

The V and J genes are TRBV4-3 and TRBJ2-3; tentative D call: TRBD2 (6 bases). V dropped 1 base and J dropped 5 bases, with 16 bases sitting between them. The CDR3 covers 16 residues. CDR1 LGHNA and CDR2 YSLEER come from the germline V gene. CDR3 in DNA: TGCGCCAGCAGCCAAGGGCGGGGAGGTTCTGTAGATACGCAGTATTTT. Translated: CASSQGRGGSVDTQYF.

This clone has a handful of counts. The CDR3 nucleotides are TGTGCCAGCAGCCAAGATTATGAGGGCCGGAATGCTTTCTTT. Protein sequence: CASSQDYEGRNAFF. This chain uses TRBV14 with TRBJ1-1; no definite D call. This CDR3 contains 14 residues. The germline V and J ends were trimmed by 0 bases and 11 bases, with 16 bases remaining between them. The germline CDR1 and CDR2 sequences are SGHDN and FVKESK. Full variable domain (missing parts from reference TRBV14 and TRBJ1-1): EAGVTQFPSHSVIEKGQTVTLRCDPISGHDNLYWYRRVMGKEIKFLLHFVKESKQDESGMPNNRFLAERTGGTYSTLKVQPAELEDSGVYFCASSQDYEGRNAFFGQGTRLTVV.

The J gene is TRBJ1-2, the V gene TRBV6-1; D possibly corresponds to TRBD1 (6 bases). CDR1 and CDR2 (germline): MNHNS, SASEGT. This CDR3 is built from 15 residues. The V end lost 10 bases, the J end lost 7 bases, and 25 bases lay between the germline ends. CDR3 sequence reads: CAMGGGPIPSGGYTF. In nucleotides, the CDR3 is TGTGCCATGGGGGGGGGCCCAATTCCCTCTGGTGGCTACACCTTC.

The chain combines TRBV10-3 with TRBJ1-2, with D tentatively TRBD1 (5 bases). The ends were cut back, 0 bases at V and 8 bases at J, with 10 bases in the middle. Germline-derived CDR1 and CDR2 are ENHRY and SYGVKD. This CDR3 comprises 13 residues. This CDR3 reads CAISESAGKGYTF. The CDR3 DNA follows: TGTGCCATCAGTGAGTCGGCAGGGAAGGGCTACACCTTC.

This clone was detected only once. The chain employs TRBV6-1 and TRBJ1-2; possible D gene TRBD1, 5 bases. The V gene lost 11 bases and the J gene lost 2 bases, with 15 bases spanning the gap. In germline, CDR1 is MNHNS, CDR2 SASEGT. The CDR3 spans 13 residues. CDR3 coding DNA: TGTGCCGGAGGGGAGGGCATAAACTATGGCTACACCTTC. Protein sequence: CAGGEGINYGYTF.

The chain has TRBV6-4 and TRBJ1-6; D might be TRBD1 (6 bases). The V gene lost 3 bases and the J gene lost 6 bases, with 12 bases spanning the gap. The CDR3 sequence is 15 residues long. The germline V gene encodes CDR1 MRHNA and CDR2 SNTAGT. CDR3 sequence: CASSEQGLSNSPLHF. In DNA form, the CDR3 reads TGTGCCAGCAGTGAACAGGGCCTAAGTAATTCACCCCTCCACTTT.

The J gene is TRBJ2-5, the V gene TRBV2; TRBD2 might be the D (5 bases). V was shortened by 5 bases and J by 4 bases, with 14 bases between the two germline ends. Germline V gene data show CDR1 as SNHLY and CDR2 as FYNNEI. This CDR3 is 14 amino acids long. The CDR3 sequence: CASSHTSVGETQYF. In DNA, the CDR3 is TGTGCCAGCAGTCACACTAGTGTGGGAGAGACCCAGTACTTC.

This clone was observed a single time. The genes are TRBV25-1 and TRBJ1-4, with 10 bases that match TRBD1. The CDR3 sequence is 16 residues long. Germline CDR1 and CDR2: MGHDK and SYGVNS. J gave up 5 bases and V 6 bases, and 9 bases lay outside the gene matches. The CDR3, as DNA: TGTGCCAGCAGCCGACCCTTGGGACAGGGGAATGAAAAACTGTTTTTT. Its protein product is CASSRPLGQGNEKLFF.

This chain connects TRBV5-1 to TRBJ2-3; D perhaps matches TRBD1 (6 bases). V lost 4 bases and J lost 5, with 17 bases in between. The CDR3 consists of 15 residues. Germline V gene data show CDR1 as SGHRS and CDR2 as YFSETQ. CDR3 sequence (DNA): TGCGCCAGCAGCACCACAGGGCATGGGGGAGATACGCAGTATTTT. It translates to CASSTTGHGGDTQYF.

The chain has TRBV2 and TRBJ1-5, with unresolved D. Trimming removed 6 bases at V and 4 bases at J, with 4 bases between. CDR3 length equals 11 residues. The germline V gene encodes CDR1 SNHLY and CDR2 FYNNEI. The CDR3 nucleotides read TGTGCCAGCAGCCTGAATCAGCCCCAGCATTTT. Translating it yields CASSLNQPQHF. The complete variable domain, with remaining parts taken from reference TRBV2 and TRBJ1-5, reads EPEVTQTPSHQVTQMGQEVILRCVPISNHLYFYWYRQILGQKVEFLVSFYNNEISEKSEIFDDQFSVERPDGSNFTLKIRSTKLEDSAMYFCASSLNQPQHFGDGTRLSIL.

In DNA, the CDR3 is TGTGCCAGCAGTGGGGTTCAAAGCGGGGACAATGAGCAGTTCTTC. Amino acids: CASSGVQSGDNEQFF. The chain joins TRBV6-5 to TRBJ2-1; 7 bases agree with TRBD2. The CDR3 has 15 residues. V lost 5 bases to trimming and J lost 5 bases; unmatched junction nucleotides: 9. Germline V gives CDR1 MNHEY, CDR2 SVGAGI.

The genes are TRBV2 and TRBJ2-5; TRBD2 matches 11 bases. Germline loops: CDR1 SNHLY, CDR2 FYNNEI. This CDR3 comprises 15 residues. V lost 5 bases to trimming and J lost 1 base; unmatched junction nucleotides: 3. CDR3 bases: TGTGCCAGCAGTAACGGACTAGCGGGCCAAGAGACCCAGTACTTC. This codes for CASSNGLAGQETQYF.

The chain couples TRBV2 to TRBJ1-4; 8 bases match TRBD1. CDR1 and CDR2 (germline): SNHLY, FYNNEI. The CDR3 runs 14 residues. After removal of 5 bases from V and 2 bases from J, the junction contained 1 base not matched to a gene. The CDR3 sequence: CASSRTGTNEKLFF. CDR3 in DNA: TGTGCCAGCAGTAGGACAGGGACTAATGAAAAACTGTTTTTT.

This clone counts as medium-sized. The J gene is TRBJ1-4, the V gene TRBV4-2; the match to TRBD1 covers 8 bases. The CDR3 runs 15 residues. Trimming cost V 0 bases and J 7 bases; bases outside gene matches: 4. From germline, CDR1 is LGHNA and CDR2 YNFKEQ. DNA for the CDR3: TGTGCCAGCAGCCAAGATCCAGGGGGCGCTGAAAAACTGTTTTTT. It codes for CASSQDPGGAEKLFF.

The chain carries TRBV4-1 and TRBJ1-2; no reliable D call. V lost 1 base to trimming and J lost 2 bases, with 8 bases between them. This CDR3 comprises 14 residues. CDR1 and CDR2 from the germline V gene are MGHRA and YSYEKL. The CDR3 reads CASSQVGSNYGYTF. As DNA, the CDR3 is TGCGCCAGCAGCCAAGTGGGCAGCAACTATGGCTACACCTTC.

The gene calls are TRBV6-5 and TRBJ1-1; D is perhaps TRBD1 (6 bases). Germline V CDR1 and CDR2: MNHEY, SVGAGI. Trimming took off 1 base at V and 4 bases at J, with 13 bases between the two ends. CDR3 length equals 15 residues. This CDR3 reads CASSYFPGAGTEAFF. The CDR3 nucleotides read TGTGCCAGCAGTTACTTTCCAGGGGCTGGCACTGAAGCTTTCTTT.

V is TRBV6-5 and J is TRBJ1-1, with D possibly matching TRBD1 (5 bases). The germline V and J ends were trimmed by 0 bases and 0 bases, with 5 bases remaining between them. This CDR3 has 14 amino acids. Germline-derived CDR1 and CDR2 are MNHEY and SVGAGI. The CDR3 DNA is TGTGCCAGCAGTTACTCGACAGTGAACACTGAAGCTTTCTTT. As protein: CASSYSTVNTEAFF.

This sequence joins TRBV7-2 and TRBJ1-5, with 10 bases matching TRBD1. This CDR3 is built from 16 residues. The V and J ends lost 1 base and 3 bases, in that order; junction bases with no gene match: 3. Per the germline V gene, CDR1 is SGHTA and CDR2 is FQGNSA. The CDR3 DNA reads TGTGCCAGCAGCTTAGTTGGGACAGGGGCCAATCAGCCCCAGCATTTT. Protein product: CASSLVGTGANQPQHF. Filled out from reference TRBV7-2 and TRBJ1-5, the complete variable domain reads GAGVSQSPSNKVTEKGKDVELRCDPISGHTALYWYRQSLGQGLEFLIYFQGNSAPDKSGLPSDRFSAERTGGSVSTLTIQRTQQEDSAVYLCASSLVGTGANQPQHFGDGTRLSIL.

The chain uses TRBV5-1 and TRBJ2-1; D is perhaps TRBD2 (5 bases). From germline, CDR1 is SGHRS and CDR2 YFSETQ. The V end was cut by 4 bases, the J end by 2 bases, with 10 bases between. The CDR3 is 14 residues long. This CDR3 is CASSHGETYNEQFF. CDR3 coding DNA: TGCGCCAGCAGCCACGGGGAAACCTACAATGAGCAGTTCTTC.

This clone appeared once. The chain joins TRBV27 to TRBJ1-2; 10 bases agree with TRBD1. The CDR3 contains 15 residues. J lost 2 bases, V lost 5 bases, and 5 bases had no gene match. Germline-derived CDR1 and CDR2 are MNHEY and SMNVEV (reference sequence). DNA of the CDR3: TGTGCCAGCAGTCCGCGGACAGGGGGAAACTATGGCTACACCTTC. It encodes CASSPRTGGNYGYTF.

V usage is TRBV5-4 and J usage is TRBJ2-7; D is ambiguous. V was cut by 1 base and J by 2 bases, with 10 bases left in between. Germline V gene sequence: CDR1 SGHNT, CDR2 YYREEE (reference sequence). CDR3 length: 14 residues. In DNA, the CDR3 is TGTGCCAGCAGCTTGAAGAGCCCCCCCTACGAGCAGTACTTC. Translated: CASSLKSPPYEQYF.

This clone was detected a few times. The V call is TRBV14, the J call TRBJ2-5; perhaps TRBD2 as D (6 bases). The CDR3 is made up of 15 amino acids. V was cut by 4 bases and J by 4 bases, with 16 bases left in between. Germline V CDR1 and CDR2: SGHDN, FVKESK. The CDR3, as DNA: TGTGCCAGCAGCCCACACGTCAAGGGAGGAGAGACCCAGTACTTC. Translating it yields CASSPHVKGGETQYF.

This clone was observed a few times. The rearrangement links TRBV2 to TRBJ2-3, with 8 bases that match TRBD2. CDR3 length equals 14 residues. The germline gives CDR1 SNHLY, CDR2 FYNNEI. J was trimmed by 3 bases and V by 4 bases; bases with no gene match: 3. As DNA, the CDR3 is TGTGCCAGCAGTGGGACTAGCTCGACAGATACGCAGTATTTT. Protein product: CASSGTSSTDTQYF.

The chain couples TRBV14 to TRBJ2-5; 8 bases are shared with TRBD1. The CDR3 has 16 amino acids. J was trimmed by 1 base and V by 2 bases; bases with no gene match: 6. Germline CDR1 is SGHDN and CDR2 is FVKESK. The DNA for the CDR3 is TGTGCCAGCAGCCAACCGGGACAGGACACCCAAGAGACCCAGTACTTC. This sequence encodes CASSQPGQDTQETQYF.

The rearrangement uses TRBV29-1 and TRBJ2-1, with D possibly TRBD1 on 5 matching bases. The CDR3 is 14 residues long. Trimming removed 4 bases at V and 6 bases at J, with 16 bases between. Germline V gives CDR1 SQVTM, CDR2 ANQGSEA. The CDR3: CSVGGSLRGNEQFF. CDR3 coding DNA: TGCAGCGTTGGGGGATCCCTAAGGGGCAATGAGCAGTTCTTC.

In its sample, this clone was seen once. The rearrangement uses TRBV5-1 and TRBJ1-2, with 8 bases identical to TRBD1. This CDR3 comprises 17 residues. Losses at the gene ends were 1 base for V and 4 bases for J; bases not matched to a gene: 12. Germline loops: CDR1 SGHRS, CDR2 YFSETQ. The CDR3 loop reads CASSLWGNRGSAYGYTF. The CDR3 DNA is TGCGCCAGCAGCTTGTGGGGAAACAGGGGGTCTGCCTATGGCTACACCTTC.

The V gene is TRBV7-9, the J gene TRBJ1-4; 8 bases are a match to TRBD1. Per germline, CDR1 SEHNR and CDR2 FQNEAQ (reference sequence). This CDR3 region has 14 residues. V was clipped by 4 bases and J by 8 bases; unmatched bases: 6. This CDR3 is CASSSMTGEEKLFF. CDR3 DNA sequence: TGTGCCAGCAGCTCTATGACAGGGGAGGAAAAACTGTTTTTT. The variable domain in full, completed from reference TRBV7-9 and TRBJ1-4, reads DTGVSQNPRHKITKRGQNVTFRCDPISEHNRLYWYRQTLGQGPEFLTYFQNEAQLEKSRLLSDRFSAERPKGSFSTLEIQRTEQGDSAMYLCASSSMTGEEKLFFGSGTQLSVL.

The chain carries TRBV30 and TRBJ1-4; unclear D gene. This CDR3 is built from 11 residues. Germline CDR1 is GTSNPN and CDR2 is SVGIG (reference sequence). Trimming took 5 bases from V and 5 from J, leaving 6 bases between them. DNA of the CDR3: TGTGCCTGGCGGGAGAATGAAAAACTGTTTTTT. Its translation is CAWRENEKLFF.

J is TRBJ2-5 and V is TRBV5-1; TRBD1 matches at 9 bases. There are 17 residues in the CDR3. Looked up from germline, CDR1 is SGHRS and CDR2 is YFSETQ. V was pared by 0 bases and J by 5 bases, with 11 bases of the junction left unmatched. CDR3 sequence reads: CASSLGLSGQGMETQYF. The CDR3 DNA reads TGCGCCAGCAGCTTGGGGCTTTCGGGACAGGGAATGGAGACCCAGTACTTC.

This chain uses TRBV25-1 with TRBJ1-3; D unresolved. The CDR3 loop spans 14 amino acids. Germline V lookup: CDR1 MGHDK, CDR2 SYGVNS. The V and J ends lost 3 bases and 4 bases respectively, with 10 bases between them. The CDR3 protein is CASSDSTGGNTIYF. The CDR3 DNA sequence: TGTGCCAGCAGTGACTCTACGGGGGGAAACACCATATATTTT.

V and J are TRBV6-1 and TRBJ1-6, with 7 bases that match TRBD1. V lost 3 bases and J lost 5; bases outside the gene matches: 4. The CDR3 runs to 15 residues. The germline V gene encodes CDR1 MNHNS and CDR2 SASEGT. The chain's CDR3 is CASSEEQGNNSPLHF. In DNA, the CDR3 is TGTGCCAGCAGTGAGGAACAGGGGAATAATTCACCCCTCCACTTT.

This chain uses TRBV6-5 with TRBJ2-1, with 9 positions matching TRBD1. The germline gives CDR1 MNHEY, CDR2 SVGAGI. The V gene end was trimmed by 6 bases and the J gene end by 3 bases; junction bases not matched to a gene: 6. The CDR3 spans 15 residues. The CDR3 loop is CASRTEGQGYNEQFF. The CDR3 bases are TGTGCCAGCAGAACCGAGGGACAGGGCTACAATGAGCAGTTCTTC.